This T cell receptor (beta chain) was sequenced in a study of cytomegalovirus exposure and HLA in healthy donors. Turning to the study itself: From donors who were HLA-typed, an early data release held 81 million or so unique TCRs.

Study-wide findings and caveats: CMV antigen specificity of a few CMV-associated chains was confirmed in vitro. It has been reported that TCR beta sequences accurately predicted the HLA-A and HLA-B alleles of most subjects. A later analysis reported that several of the most significant clusters appeared to be linked to common viral pathogens, among them Epstein-Barr virus.

PCR amplification relied on 60 Vbeta primers (plus 13 Jbeta primers). Assay used: immunoSEQ multiplex PCR; TCRdb lists only in-frame clones, some missing. The sample gives around 110,000 clones, around three quarters of which show up once; over 3.5% is in the top ten. There are 16 residues in the CDR3. Germline V gene sequence: CDR1 SGHRS, CDR2 YFSETQ. V lost 3 bases, J lost 0 bases, and 9 bases stayed unmatched. As for this clone: Its antigen is still unknown.

The rearrangement links TRBV5-1 to TRBJ2-7; TRBD1 matches at 7 bases. Sequenced input: PBMCs. The origin of this receptor is a man aged 25 to 45 in good health and CMV-seropositive. The DNA for the CDR3 is TGCGCCAGCAGCTACACCTCGGACAGGAGCTCCTACGAGCAGTACTTC. Residues: CASSYTSDRSSYEQYF.